The 29 T cell receptor beta chains below were found in one sample sequenced in a study of response to subunit inactivated influenza vaccine. MiXCR was run by TCRdb on the RT-PCR reads, yielding one entry per CDR3 protein. The sample shows about 780,000 distinct CDR3 sequences, about 18% of them seen only once. This sample comprised PBMCs from blood, obtained about 5 days after vaccination. The receptors originated from a middle-aged man who received an inactivated influenza vaccine.

The chain combines TRBV15 with TRBJ2-7; TRBD1 is a possible D gene (6 bases). CDR1 and CDR2 (germline): LNHNV, YYDKDF (reference sequence). V shed 1 base and J shed 2 bases, with 9 bases lying between them. The CDR3 contains 14 residues. CDR3 residues: CATSRVDRAYEQYF. The CDR3 nucleotides read TGTGCCACCAGCAGAGTGGACAGAGCCTACGAGCAGTACTTC.

V gene TRBV24-1 combines with J gene TRBJ2-5, with D possibly TRBD2 on 6 matching bases. Between the trimmed V and J ends, which lost 4 bases and 4 bases, there was a span of 15 bases. Germline V CDR1 and CDR2: KGHDR, SFDVKD. CDR3 size: 15 residues. The CDR3 nucleotides are TGTGCCACCAGTGACCGTCCCGGGACTTTAGAGACCCAGTACTTC. The encoded protein is CATSDRPGTLETQYF.

DNA of the CDR3: TGTGCCAGCAGCTCCATCACCGGGGAGCTGTTTTTT. This translates into CASSSITGELFF. The chain carries TRBV12-3 or TRBV12-4 and TRBJ2-2, with D unresolved. There are 12 residues in the CDR3. Trimming removed 6 bases at V and 4 bases at J, with 6 bases between.

The chain links TRBV12-3 or TRBV12-4 to TRBJ2-3; 10 positions agree with TRBD2. CDR3 length equals 15 residues. After removal of 5 bases from V and 6 bases from J, the junction contained 8 bases not matched to a gene. CDR3 coding DNA: TGTGCCAGCAGTGGATGGACTAGCGGCGGGGATACGCAGTATTTT. It is translated as CASSGWTSGGDTQYF.

This clonotype has more than one count but fewer than ten. The chain joins TRBV20-1 to TRBJ2-7; D perhaps matches TRBD2 (5 bases). Trimming removed 1 base at V and 7 bases at J, with 11 bases between. The CDR3 covers 12 residues. Germline lookup yields CDR1 DFQATT and CDR2 SNEGSKA (reference sequence). CDR3 in DNA: TGCAGTGCTAGAGGACTTCGGGGAGAGCAGTACTTC. Amino acid sequence: CSARGLRGEQYF.

The chain links TRBV5-1 to TRBJ2-7; 7 bases fit TRBD2. This CDR3 has 13 amino acids. V gave up 6 bases and J gave up 3 bases; unmatched junction bases: 6. Germline CDR1 reads SGHRS; CDR2 reads YFSETQ. The CDR3 reads CASTPGRGYEQYF. The DNA for the CDR3 is TGCGCCAGCACGCCGGGGAGGGGCTACGAGCAGTACTTC.

This rearrangement joins TRBV20-1 to TRBJ2-1; D ambiguous. Germline CDR1 and CDR2: DFQATT and SNEGSKA (reference sequence). CDR3 length equals 16 residues. V was clipped by 0 bases and J by 3 bases, with 15 bases between them. CDR3 sequence (DNA): TGCAGTGCTAGAGACCCGGTTCTAAACATCTACAATGAGCAGTTCTTC. It specifies CSARDPVLNIYNEQFF.

The chain couples TRBV7-8 to TRBJ1-5; D call uncertain. The CDR3 is made up of 17 amino acids. With 5 bases removed from V and 0 bases from J, the gap between germline ends came to 17 bases. Germline values: CDR1 SGHVS, CDR2 FQNEAQ. The CDR3 DNA reads as TGTGCCAGCAGCCCATTAGGAGTCCACGATAGCAATCAGCCCCAGCATTTT. This codes for CASSPLGVHDSNQPQHF.

The rearrangement uses TRBV9 and TRBJ2-5; 9 nucleotides align to TRBD1. Germline V gene data show CDR1 as SGDLS and CDR2 as YYNGEE. There are 15 residues in the CDR3. Germline trimming cut 0 bases from V and 5 bases from J; bases unmatched to any gene: 5. The CDR3 region has the DNA TGTGCCAGCAGCGTAGGGGACAGGGAAGCGGAGACCCAGTACTTC. It specifies CASSVGDREAETQYF.

This clonotype has more than one count but fewer than ten. This sequence joins TRBV9 and TRBJ2-5, with D possibly matching TRBD2 (5 bases). Looked up from germline, CDR1 is SGDLS and CDR2 is YYNGEE. V was shortened by 2 bases and J by 9 bases, with 17 bases between the two germline ends. There are 14 residues in the CDR3. The DNA of the CDR3 is TGTGCCAGCAGCGTGGCGGACTGGGGAGCGGCCCAGTACTTC. Translation: CASSVADWGAAQYF.

This clonotype has a handful of counts. CDR3 sequence reads: CSARDIRMGLVGEQYF. As DNA, the CDR3 is TGCAGTGCTAGAGACATTAGAATGGGACTAGTCGGTGAGCAGTACTTC. This chain connects TRBV20-1 to TRBJ2-7, with 8 bases lining up with TRBD2. CDR3 length: 16 amino acids. J gave up 7 bases and V 0 bases, and 14 bases lay outside the gene matches. CDR1 is DFQATT, CDR2 SNEGSKA, per germline (reference sequence).

Only one count was recorded for this clonotype. The chain is built from TRBV2 and TRBJ2-1; a weak D match, TRBD1 (5 bases). Germline-derived CDR1 and CDR2 are SNHLY and FYNNEI. Trimming removed 4 bases from V and 7 bases from J, with 11 bases in between. CDR3 length: 13 amino acids. In nucleotides, the CDR3 is TGTGCCAGCAGTGTGCAGGGTTGGAATGAGCAGTTCTTC. It codes for CASSVQGWNEQFF.

The gene calls are TRBV7-9 and TRBJ2-7; TRBD1 agrees at 7 bases. The CDR3 is made up of 16 amino acids. V dropped 6 bases and J dropped 2; count of bases not matched to a gene: 13. Germline assignment: CDR1 SEHNR and CDR2 FQNEAQ (reference sequence). CDR3 in DNA: TGTGCCAGCAGTTTCTCGTCGGGACAGCCTACCTACGAGCAGTACTTC. Protein product: CASSFSSGQPTYEQYF.

There are a few counts of this clonotype. CDR3 sequence reads: CASSQDRAGATYNEQFF. CDR3 bases: TGTGCCAGCAGCCAAGATAGGGCGGGAGCGACCTACAATGAGCAGTTCTTC. The V and J genes are TRBV4-2 and TRBJ2-1; TRBD2 matches 7 bases. Germline CDR1 reads LGHNA; CDR2 reads YNFKEQ. V was pared by 0 bases and J by 2 bases, with 7 bases of the junction left unmatched. The CDR3 is 17 residues long.

This chain joins TRBV11-2 and TRBJ2-6; a possible D gene is TRBD1 (5 bases). Germline CDR1 is SGHAT and CDR2 is FQNNGV. Trimming took 6 bases from V and 4 from J, leaving 13 bases between them. CDR3 length equals 15 residues. In DNA form, the CDR3 reads TGTGCCAGCAGACCTCAGGGATCCGGGGCCAACGTCCTGACTTTC. Translated, it gives CASRPQGSGANVLTF. Looking up the rest from reference TRBV11-2 and TRBJ2-6 gives the full variable domain: EAGVAQSPRYKIIEKRQSVAFWCNPISGHATLYWYQQILGQGPKLLIQFQNNGVVDDSQLPKDRFSAERLKGVDSTLKIQPAKLEDSAVYLCASRPQGSGANVLTFGAGSRLTVL.

The chain uses TRBV4-1 and TRBJ1-3; weak D call: TRBD1 (6 bases). Trimming shortened V by 3 bases and J by 7 bases, and 22 bases separated the two germline ends. The CDR3 loop spans 17 amino acids. Germline V lookup: CDR1 MGHRA, CDR2 YSYEKL. The DNA for the CDR3 is TGCGCCAGCAGCCAGTCTACCGGGACACTCGGGGAGAACACCATATATTTT. It specifies CASSQSTGTLGENTIYF.

The chain combines TRBV19 with TRBJ1-1; no firm D call. The CDR3 length is 15 residues. Germline loops: CDR1 LNHDA, CDR2 SQIVND (reference sequence). Trimming stripped 3 bases from V and 5 bases from J, with 16 bases between. Written as DNA, the CDR3 is TGTGCCAGTAGTATGGGGTCTCGGTTGGGGACTGAAGCTTTCTTT. Its translation: CASSMGSRLGTEAFF. Based on the CDR3 plus reference TRBV19 and TRBJ1-1, the full variable domain is DGGITQSPKYLFRKEGQNVTLSCEQNLNHDAMYWYRQDPGQGLRLIYYSQIVNDFQKGDIAEGYSVSREKKESFPLTVTSAQKNPTAFYLCASSMGSRLGTEAFFGQGTRLTVV.

DNA of the CDR3: TGTGCCATCAGTGAATCAGGAGGCTCTCTTGGCTACACCTTC. Its translation: CAISESGGSLGYTF. The J gene is TRBJ1-2, the V gene TRBV10-3; D is unclear. V lost 3 bases, J lost 7 bases, and 15 bases lay in between. Germline-derived CDR1 and CDR2 are ENHRY and SYGVKD. The CDR3 totals 14 residues.

This clonotype has a handful of counts. This chain connects TRBV5-6 to TRBJ2-7; 7 bases are a match to TRBD2. Trimming removed 0 bases from V and 3 bases from J; junction bases left unmatched: 6. The V gene's germline CDR1 is SGHDT and CDR2 YYEEEE. The CDR3 has 15 amino acids. The CDR3 DNA follows: TGTGCCAGCAGCTTGGCAGGGAGGGGTGACTACGAGCAGTACTTC. It encodes CASSLAGRGDYEQYF.

The chain joins TRBV19 to TRBJ2-1; D is possibly TRBD1 (6 bases). Per the germline V gene, CDR1 is LNHDA and CDR2 is SQIVND (reference sequence). V was shortened by 5 bases and J by 2 bases, with 16 bases between the two germline ends. The CDR3 contains 16 residues. This chain's CDR3 is CASSAYRVIPYNEQFF. The CDR3 DNA reads TGTGCCAGTAGTGCGTACAGGGTCATACCCTACAATGAGCAGTTCTTC.

V usage is TRBV12-3 or TRBV12-4 and J usage is TRBJ2-1; D uncertain. The CDR3 is made up of 16 amino acids. V gave up 1 base and J gave up 0 bases, with 10 bases separating them. The CDR3 sequence is CASSLGARRSYNEQFF. For the CDR3, the DNA is TGTGCCAGCAGTTTAGGGGCTAGACGCTCCTACAATGAGCAGTTCTTC.

The V call is TRBV7-2, the J call TRBJ2-3, with D possibly being TRBD2 (5 bases). The V gene lost 3 bases and the J gene lost 2 bases, with 12 bases spanning the gap. CDR1 and CDR2 from the germline V gene are SGHTA and FQGNSA. This CDR3 spans 15 amino acids. CDR3 region: CASSLDGVFTDTQYF. As DNA, the CDR3 is TGTGCCAGCAGCTTGGACGGGGTTTTCACAGATACGCAGTATTTT.

This clonotype was observed many times. V usage is TRBV5-6 and J usage is TRBJ2-2; D remains ambiguous. V was shortened by 4 bases and J by 6 bases, with 7 bases between the two germline ends. The CDR3 sequence is 12 residues long. Per germline, CDR1 SGHDT and CDR2 YYEEEE. The CDR3 sequence: CASSQLPGELFF. The CDR3 bases are TGTGCCAGCAGCCAACTTCCCGGGGAGCTGTTTTTT.

At least ten counts were recorded for this clonotype. This chain uses TRBV5-6 with TRBJ2-3; D gene uncertain. The CDR3 sequence is 14 residues long. Trimming left V 4 bases short and J 5 bases short, with 14 bases between. Germline CDR1 SGHDT, CDR2 YYEEEE. CDR3 bases: TGTGCCAGCAGCCCCGTAAGCCCGGGAGATACGCAGTATTTT. As protein: CASSPVSPGDTQYF. Looking up the rest from reference TRBV5-6 and TRBJ2-3 gives the full variable domain: DAGVTQSPTHLIKTRGQQVTLRCSPKSGHDTVSWYQQALGQGPQFIFQYYEEEERQRGNFPDRFSGHQFPNYSSELNVNALLLGDSALYLCASSPVSPGDTQYFGPGTRLTVL.

This sequence joins TRBV11-2 and TRBJ2-3; D perhaps matches TRBD2 (6 bases). Trimming removed 6 bases at V and 6 bases at J, with 19 bases between. Germline V gene sequence: CDR1 SGHAT, CDR2 FQNNGV. The CDR3 covers 15 residues. CDR3 coding DNA: TGTGCCAGCAGACAAGGGCGCGGGGTGGTGGATACGCAGTATTTT. Amino acids: CASRQGRGVVDTQYF.

This clonotype was recorded a few times. The rearrangement joins TRBV11-1 to TRBJ2-7, with TRBD2 matching over 14 bases. V dropped 5 bases and J dropped 1; count of bases not matched to a gene: 13. Germline V gene data show CDR1 as SGHAT and CDR2 as FQDESV (reference sequence). The CDR3 loop spans 19 amino acids. The CDR3 bases are TGTGCCAGCAGCGGCCGAGGGACTAGCGGGAGTTGGGGTTCCTACGAGCAGTACTTC. Translating gives CASSGRGTSGSWGSYEQYF.

This chain links TRBV4-3 with TRBJ2-3, with no clear D. The V gene lost 0 bases and the J gene lost 3 bases, with 10 bases spanning the gap. Germline V gene sequence: CDR1 LGHNA, CDR2 YSLEER. The CDR3 contains 15 residues. The CDR3 nucleotides read TGCGCCAGCAGCCAAGATGGTCAGAGAACAGATACGCAGTATTTT. Protein: CASSQDGQRTDTQYF.

The V gene is TRBV7-2, the J gene TRBJ2-7; 7 bases align to TRBD1. Per the germline V gene, CDR1 is SGHTA and CDR2 is FQGNSA. The CDR3 is 15 residues long. With V trimmed by 4 bases and J by 3 bases, 9 bases remained unmatched. The CDR3 loop reads CASSYSGGPNYEQYF. The CDR3, as DNA: TGTGCCAGCAGCTACTCAGGGGGTCCTAACTACGAGCAGTACTTC.

The chain combines TRBV20-1 with TRBJ2-2, with D perhaps TRBD1 or TRBD2 (5 bases each). The CDR3 has 14 amino acids. V dropped 3 bases and J dropped 4 bases, with 12 bases sitting between them. The germline V gene has CDR1 DFQATT and CDR2 SNEGSKA (reference sequence). The CDR3 loop reads CSASPGRSTGELFF. CDR3 coding DNA: TGCAGTGCTAGTCCGGGACGGTCCACCGGGGAGCTGTTTTTT.